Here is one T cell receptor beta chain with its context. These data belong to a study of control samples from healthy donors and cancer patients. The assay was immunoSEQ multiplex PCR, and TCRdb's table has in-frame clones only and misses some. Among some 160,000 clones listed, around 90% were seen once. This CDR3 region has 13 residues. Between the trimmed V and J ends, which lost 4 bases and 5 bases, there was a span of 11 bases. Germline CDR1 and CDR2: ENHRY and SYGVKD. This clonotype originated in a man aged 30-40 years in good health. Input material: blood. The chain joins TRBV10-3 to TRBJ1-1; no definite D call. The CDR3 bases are TGTGCCATCAGTGGGGAAATCGGTACTGAAGCTTTCTTT. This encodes CAISGEIGTEAFF.